The present TCR beta chain was sequenced within a study of shared clonotypes between healthy human individuals. Across the whole study: A couple of women and a few men aged 18 to 49 made up the donors. General study findings and limits: Compared with memory subsets, naive subsets generally had larger estimated richness. For naive CD4 cells, 4.5% to 6.5% of clonotypes were shared across a handful of donors.

How the authors handled the data: Quality scores were absent from the junction-only immunoSEQ sequences, so filtering differed. Profiling relied on immunoSEQ multiplex PCR, and the TCRdb table lists in-frame clones only, not all of them. V, J and clone size reflect that table, while D and trimming were determined from the DNA. The table lists over 2 million clones, roughly 94% of them singletons. As regards this clone: Its antigen is not identified.

Trimming stripped 0 bases from V and 7 bases from J, with 10 bases between. Germline V lookup: CDR1 LGHNA, CDR2 YSLEER. The CDR3 spans 13 residues. Naivety among CD8 cells was defined by CD45RO negativity and positive CCR7 selection, thereby excluding terminally differentiated effector memory CD45RA+ cells. This sequence was found in a man younger than 35 in good health. This rearrangement joins TRBV4-3 to TRBJ2-7; D is unclear. Sequencing was performed on naive CD8+ T cells sorted from blood. CDR3 residues: CASSQDYSLEQYF. As DNA, the CDR3 is TGCGCCAGCAGCCAAGATTACAGTCTTGAGCAGTACTTC.